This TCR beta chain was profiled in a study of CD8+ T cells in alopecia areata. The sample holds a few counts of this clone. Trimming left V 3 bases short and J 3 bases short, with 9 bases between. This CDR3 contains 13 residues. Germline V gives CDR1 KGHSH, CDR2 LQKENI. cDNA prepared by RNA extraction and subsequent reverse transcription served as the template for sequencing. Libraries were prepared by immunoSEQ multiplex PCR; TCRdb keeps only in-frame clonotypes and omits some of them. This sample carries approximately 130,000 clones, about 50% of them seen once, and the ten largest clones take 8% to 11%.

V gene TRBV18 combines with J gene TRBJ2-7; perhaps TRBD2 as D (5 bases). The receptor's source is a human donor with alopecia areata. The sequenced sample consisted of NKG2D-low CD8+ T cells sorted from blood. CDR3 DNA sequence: TGTGCCAGCTCACCCGCGGAGGTCTACGAGCAGTACTTC. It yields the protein CASSPAEVYEQYF.